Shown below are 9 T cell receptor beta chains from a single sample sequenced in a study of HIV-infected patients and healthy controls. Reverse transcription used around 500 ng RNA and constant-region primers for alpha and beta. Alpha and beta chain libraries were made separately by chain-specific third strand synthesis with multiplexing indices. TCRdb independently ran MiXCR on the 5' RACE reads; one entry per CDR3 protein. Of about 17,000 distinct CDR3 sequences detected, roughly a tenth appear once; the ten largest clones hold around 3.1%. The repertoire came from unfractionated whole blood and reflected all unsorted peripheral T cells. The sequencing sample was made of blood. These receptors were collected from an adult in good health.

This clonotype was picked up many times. CDR3 in amino acids: CASSLWAGGTYEQYF. The CDR3, as DNA: TGTGCCAGCAGCCTGTGGGCGGGGGGTACCTACGAGCAGTACTTC. The V call is TRBV2, the J call TRBJ2-7; TRBD2 matches at 8 bases. The CDR3 has 15 amino acids. The V gene's germline CDR1 is SNHLY and CDR2 FYNNEI. J lost 2 bases, V lost 6 bases, and 9 bases had no gene match.

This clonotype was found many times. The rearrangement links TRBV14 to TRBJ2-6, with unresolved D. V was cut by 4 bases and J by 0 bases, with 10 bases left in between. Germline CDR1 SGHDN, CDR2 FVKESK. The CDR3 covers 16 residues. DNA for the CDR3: TGTGCCAGCAGCCTAAACGTGGGCTCTGGGGCCAACGTCCTGACTTTC. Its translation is CASSLNVGSGANVLTF.

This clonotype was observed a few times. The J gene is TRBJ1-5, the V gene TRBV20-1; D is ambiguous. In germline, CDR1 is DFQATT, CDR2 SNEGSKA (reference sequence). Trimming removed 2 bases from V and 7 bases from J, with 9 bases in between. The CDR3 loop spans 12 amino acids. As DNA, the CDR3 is TGCAGTGCTAGACCGGAGGGACAGCCCCAGCATTTT. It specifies CSARPEGQPQHF.

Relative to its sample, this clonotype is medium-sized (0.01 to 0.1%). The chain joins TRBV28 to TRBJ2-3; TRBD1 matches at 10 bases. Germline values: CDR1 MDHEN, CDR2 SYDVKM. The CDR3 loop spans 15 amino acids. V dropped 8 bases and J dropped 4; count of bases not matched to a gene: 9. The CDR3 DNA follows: TGTGCCAGCGGGAGCCGGGACAGGGGTGCAGATACGCAGTATTTT. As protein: CASGSRDRGADTQYF. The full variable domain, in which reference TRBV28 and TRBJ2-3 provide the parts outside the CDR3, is DVKVTQSSRYLVKRTGEKVFLECVQDMDHENMFWYRQDPGLGLRLIYFSYDVKMKEKGDIPEGYSVSREKKERFSLILESASTNQTSMYLCASGSRDRGADTQYFGPGTRLTVL.

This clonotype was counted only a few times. CDR3 in DNA: TGTGCCACCAATCCCCCCCGGGGGGGAGTGGAGACCCAGTACTTC. It is translated as CATNPPRGGVETQYF. V usage is TRBV6-5 and J usage is TRBJ2-5; 8 nucleotides agree with TRBD2. Germline lookup yields CDR1 MNHEY and CDR2 SVGAGI. This CDR3 comprises 15 residues. The ends lost 10 bases at V and 5 bases at J; junction bases unmatched: 15.

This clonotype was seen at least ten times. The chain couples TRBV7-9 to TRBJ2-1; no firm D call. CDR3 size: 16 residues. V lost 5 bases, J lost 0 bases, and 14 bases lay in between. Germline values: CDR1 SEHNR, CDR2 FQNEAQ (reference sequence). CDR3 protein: CASSGVGGSSYNEQFF. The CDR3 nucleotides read TGTGCCAGCAGCGGGGTAGGCGGAAGCTCCTACAATGAGCAGTTCTTC.

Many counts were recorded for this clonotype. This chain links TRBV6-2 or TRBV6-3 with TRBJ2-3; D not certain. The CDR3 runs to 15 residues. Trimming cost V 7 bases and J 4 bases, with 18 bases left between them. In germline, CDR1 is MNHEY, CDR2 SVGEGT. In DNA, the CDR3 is TGTGCCAGCAACCTCCGGACCAGTCTCCCAGATACGCAGTATTTT. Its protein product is CASNLRTSLPDTQYF.

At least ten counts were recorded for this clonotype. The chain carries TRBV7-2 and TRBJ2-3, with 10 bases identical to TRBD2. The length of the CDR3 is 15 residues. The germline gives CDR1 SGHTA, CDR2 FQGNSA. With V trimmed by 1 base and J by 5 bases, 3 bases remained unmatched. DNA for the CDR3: TGTGCCAGCAGCTTAGTCCTAGCGGGAGAAGATACGCAGTATTTT. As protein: CASSLVLAGEDTQYF.

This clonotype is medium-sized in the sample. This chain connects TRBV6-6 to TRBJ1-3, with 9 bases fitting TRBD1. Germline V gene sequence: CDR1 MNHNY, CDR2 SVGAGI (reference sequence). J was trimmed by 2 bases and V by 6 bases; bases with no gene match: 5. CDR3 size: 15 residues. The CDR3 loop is CASRSTGGAGNTIYF. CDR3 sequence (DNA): TGTGCCAGCAGATCCACAGGGGGCGCTGGAAACACCATATATTTT.